This is a list of T cell receptor beta chains from one sample in a study of cytomegalovirus exposure and HLA in healthy donors. Repertoires were generated with immunoSEQ multiplex PCR, while TCRdb's copy carries only in-frame clones and drops some. The table shows roughly 120,000 clones, with 90% to 95% occurring only once. The sequenced material came from PBMCs. The origin of the receptors is a woman between 18 and 29 years old in good health and CMV-seronegative. Each CDR3 is given with its conserved first and last residue. D genes are given only for firm matches. Rows may omit the clone size; those that give it use once, few, many or a size class.

CASSSLHAGANVLTF | TGTGCCAGCAGCTCACTTCATGCTGGGGCCAACGTCCTGACTTTC | - | TRBV27 | - | TRBJ2-6
CASSFSQRGGSEQFF | TGTGCCAGCAGCTTCTCTCAGCGGGGGGGCAGTGAGCAGTTCTTC | - | TRBV7-9 | TRBD2 | TRBJ2-1
CAWSGNRGTATNEKLFF | TGTGCCTGGAGTGGCAACAGGGGAACTGCAACTAATGAAAAACTGTTTTTT | - | TRBV30 | TRBD1 | TRBJ1-4
CASSQEAGFSYEQYF | TGTGCCAGCAGCCAAGAGGCGGGGTTCTCCTACGAGCAGTACTTC | - | TRBV4-2 | - | TRBJ2-7
CASSLAQGAGELFF | TGCGCCAGCAGCTTGGCACAGGGGGCCGGGGAGCTGTTTTTT | - | TRBV5-1 | TRBD1 | TRBJ2-2
CASSRTGGPYEQYF | TGTGCCAGCAGTCGGACAGGGGGCCCCTACGAGCAGTACTTC | - | TRBV27 | TRBD1 | TRBJ2-7
CASSLGRGAFF | TGTGCCAGCAGTTTGGGTCGGGGAGCTTTCTTT | - | TRBV28 | - | TRBJ1-1
CASSPGDRSPNQPQHF | TGCGCCAGCAGCCCCGGGGACAGAAGCCCAAATCAGCCCCAGCATTTT | - | TRBV5-1 | TRBD1 | TRBJ1-5
CASSQNQGYYNEQFF | TGTGCCAGCAGCCAGAACCAGGGTTACTACAATGAGCAGTTCTTC | - | TRBV14 | - | TRBJ2-1
CASSPPIRDTKNTIYF | TGTGCCAGCAGTCCCCCGATCCGGGACACAAAAAACACCATATATTTT | - | TRBV28 | - | TRBJ1-3
CASRPTRYYNEQFF | TGTGCCAGCAGACCTACTAGGTACTACAATGAGCAGTTCTTC | - | TRBV6-1 | - | TRBJ2-1
CASSSGTTYTGELFF | TGTGCCAGCAGCTCAGGGACAACTTACACCGGGGAGCTGTTTTTT | - | TRBV7-7 | - | TRBJ2-2
CASSLGYRNTIYF | TGTGCCAGCAGCTTAGGTTACAGGAACACCATATATTTT | - | TRBV13 | - | TRBJ1-3
CASSLGQQMTGELFF | TGCGCCAGCAGCTTAGGACAGCAAATGACCGGGGAGCTGTTTTTT | - | TRBV5-1 | - | TRBJ2-2
CASSSGSLNQPQHF | TGTGCCAGCAGTTCCGGGAGCCTCAATCAGCCCCAGCATTTT | once | TRBV2 | - | TRBJ1-5
CASRGTTGNNQPQHF | TGTGCCAGCAGGGGCACGACAGGGAACAATCAGCCCCAGCATTTT | once | TRBV2 | TRBD1 | TRBJ1-5
CASSPPDSRETYGYTF | TGTGCCAGTAGTCCGCCGGACTCCCGGGAGACCTATGGCTACACCTTC | - | TRBV19 | - | TRBJ1-2
CASSQDRGSVYNEQFF | TGCGCCAGCAGCCAAGATCGCGGGAGTGTGTACAATGAGCAGTTCTTC | - | TRBV4-1 | TRBD2 | TRBJ2-1
CASSMGQGATDTQYF | TGTGCCAGCAGCATGGGACAGGGGGCCACAGATACGCAGTATTTT | few | TRBV6-4 | TRBD1 | TRBJ2-3
CASSLRGGSEQYF | TGTGCCAGCAGTTTGAGAGGAGGTTCCGAGCAGTACTTC | few | TRBV28 | - | TRBJ2-7
CASSLATADTEAFF | TGCGCCAGCAGCTTGGCGACTGCAGACACTGAAGCTTTCTTT | - | TRBV5-1 | - | TRBJ1-1
CASSFWVAANTGELFF | TGTGCCAGCAGTTTTTGGGTAGCGGCCAACACCGGGGAGCTGTTTTTT | - | TRBV6-6 | - | TRBJ2-2
CASSRTGQGSGSQPQHF | TGTGCCAGCAGTCGGACGGGACAGGGTTCGGGTTCGCAGCCCCAGCATTTT | - | TRBV28 | TRBD1 | TRBJ1-5
CASSESTGGLGNQPQHF | TGCGCCAGCAGTGAGTCGACCGGGGGGCTGGGCAATCAGCCCCAGCATTTT | - | TRBV10-1 | - | TRBJ1-5
CAGGVVTETQYF | TGTGCCGGGGGGGTGGTAACAGAGACCCAGTACTTC | - | TRBV2 | TRBD2 | TRBJ2-5
CASSTRSGGVNTEAFF | TGTGCCAGCAGTACAAGGTCGGGAGGTGTGAACACTGAAGCTTTCTTT | - | TRBV6-6 | - | TRBJ1-1
CASRLQANTEAFF | TGTGCCAGCAGGCTACAGGCGAACACTGAAGCTTTCTTT | - | TRBV27 | - | TRBJ1-1
CASTTIQGVDSPLHF | TGTGCCAGCACCACCATCCAGGGCGTTGATTCACCCCTCCACTTT | - | TRBV6-1 | - | TRBJ1-6
CASSFKAGAGYEQYF | TGTGCCAGCAGTTTCAAAGCGGGGGCCGGGTACGAGCAGTACTTC | - | TRBV27 | TRBD2 | TRBJ2-7
CASSLSRTPLHF | TGTGCCAGCAGTTTATCCAGGACACCCCTCCACTTT | - | TRBV28 | - | TRBJ1-6
CASSRQGAEGYGYTF | TGTGCCAGCAGTCGACAGGGAGCGGAGGGCTATGGCTACACCTTC | - | TRBV6-6 | TRBD1 | TRBJ1-2
CASSEGGRSTEAFF | TGTGCCAGCAGTGAAGGTGGTAGGAGCACTGAAGCTTTCTTT | - | TRBV25-1 | - | TRBJ1-1
CASTLGRSGEQFF | TGTGCCAGCACCCTTGGTCGTAGCGGGGAGCAGTTCTTC | - | TRBV5-6 | TRBD2 | TRBJ2-1
CASSLNLAEAFF | TGTGCCAGCAGCTTGAATCTCGCTGAAGCTTTCTTT | - | TRBV5-4 | - | TRBJ1-1
CASSPRDAGVSYNEQFF | TGTGCCAGCTCACCACGCGATGCGGGAGTCTCCTACAATGAGCAGTTCTTC | - | TRBV18 | TRBD2 | TRBJ2-1
CASSLSSPVNEQFF | TGTGCCAGCAGTCTTAGCTCTCCGGTCAATGAGCAGTTCTTC | - | TRBV7-2 | - | TRBJ2-1
CASRGEIRQETQYF | TGCGCCAGCAGAGGGGAAATAAGGCAAGAGACCCAGTACTTC | - | TRBV5-1 | - | TRBJ2-5
CASSPSDEQFF | TGTGCCAGCAGCCCAAGCGATGAGCAGTTCTTC | - | TRBV7-6 | - | TRBJ2-1
CASSNQGIEQFF | TGTGCCAGCAGTAATCAGGGAATTGAGCAGTTCTTC | - | TRBV13 | - | TRBJ2-1
CASSQNRGYEQYF | TGTGCCAGCAGTCAAAACAGGGGCTACGAGCAGTACTTC | - | TRBV27 | TRBD1 | TRBJ2-7
CASGLGNEQYF | TGTGCCAGCGGACTAGGGAACGAGCAGTACTTC | - | TRBV5-4 | TRBD2 | TRBJ2-7
CASSGRQGGYEQYF | TGTGCCAGCAGCGGCCGACAGGGAGGCTACGAGCAGTACTTC | - | TRBV4-2 | - | TRBJ2-7
CASSLVTGGTGNTIYF | TGTGCCAGCAGCTTAGTTACAGGGGGCACTGGAAACACCATATATTTT | - | TRBV7-2 | TRBD1 | TRBJ1-3
CASSWTGGDQPQHF | TGTGCCAGCAGCTGGACAGGGGGTGATCAGCCCCAGCATTTT | - | TRBV27 | TRBD1 | TRBJ1-5